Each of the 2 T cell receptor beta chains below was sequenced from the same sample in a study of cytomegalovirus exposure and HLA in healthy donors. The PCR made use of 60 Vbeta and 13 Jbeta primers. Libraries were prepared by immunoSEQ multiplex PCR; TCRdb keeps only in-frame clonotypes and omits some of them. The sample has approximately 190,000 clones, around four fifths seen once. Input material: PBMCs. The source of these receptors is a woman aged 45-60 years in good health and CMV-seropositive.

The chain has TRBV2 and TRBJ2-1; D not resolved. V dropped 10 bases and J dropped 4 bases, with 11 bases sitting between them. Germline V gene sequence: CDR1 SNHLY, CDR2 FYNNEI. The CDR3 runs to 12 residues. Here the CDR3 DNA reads TGTGCCACCAACGGAGATTACAATGAGCAGTTCTTC. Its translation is CATNGDYNEQFF.

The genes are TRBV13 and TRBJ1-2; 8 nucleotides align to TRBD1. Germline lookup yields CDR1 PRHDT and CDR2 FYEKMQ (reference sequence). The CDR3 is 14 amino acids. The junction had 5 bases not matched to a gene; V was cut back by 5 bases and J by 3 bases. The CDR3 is CASSRRDRYYGYTF. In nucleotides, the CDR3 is TGTGCCAGCAGCCGACGGGACAGGTACTATGGCTACACCTTC.